Below are 18 T cell receptor beta chains sequenced from a single sample in a study of T cell responses to AZD1222 COVID-19 vaccine. Using immunoSEQ multiplex PCR, the repertoire was profiled, and TCRdb retains in-frame clones only, with some absent. The repertoire shows over 140,000 clones; the top ten hold around 2.2%. Material for sequencing was peripheral blood. These receptor sequences come from an adult in good health.

This chain uses TRBV11-3 with TRBJ1-1, with D hard to call. Germline lookup yields CDR1 SGHNT and CDR2 YENEEA. The CDR3 loop spans 13 amino acids. V was shortened by 2 bases and J by 1 base, with 5 bases between the two germline ends. The CDR3 loop reads CASSLRANTEAFF. CDR3 nucleotides: TGTGCCAGCAGCTTAAGGGCGAACACTGAAGCTTTCTTT. Combining the CDR3 with reference TRBV11-3 and TRBJ1-1 gives the whole variable domain EAGVVQSPRYKIIEKKQPVAFWCNPISGHNTLYWYLQNLGQGPELLIRYENEEAVDDSQLPKDRFSAERLKGVDSTLKIQPAELGDSAVYLCASSLRANTEAFFGQGTRLTVV.

The gene calls are TRBV7-3 and TRBJ1-2, with D maybe TRBD1 (6 bases). In germline, CDR1 is SGHTA, CDR2 FQGTGA. With 2 bases removed from V and 0 bases from J, the gap between germline ends came to 10 bases. CDR3 size: 15 residues. CDR3 loop: CASSLGGGSNYGYTF. The DNA of the CDR3 is TGTGCCAGCAGCTTAGGGGGCGGATCTAACTATGGCTACACCTTC.

The V and J genes are TRBV28 and TRBJ1-1; D not resolved. The CDR3 is 11 residues long. Germline V lookup: CDR1 MDHEN, CDR2 SYDVKM. Trimming took off 8 bases at V and 0 bases at J, with 4 bases between the two ends. Here the CDR3 DNA reads TGTGCCAGCTCCATGAACACTGAAGCTTTCTTT. It is translated as CASSMNTEAFF.

The chain employs TRBV9 and TRBJ1-2; D is unclear. Germline V lookup: CDR1 SGDLS, CDR2 YYNGEE. The CDR3 consists of 15 residues. Trimming removed 4 bases from V and 0 bases from J, with 13 bases in between. The DNA of the CDR3 is TGTGCCAGCAGCCCGCCCCAGACACCTAACTATGGCTACACCTTC. Encoded protein: CASSPPQTPNYGYTF.

The chain couples TRBV19 to TRBJ2-1, with a tentative D call TRBD2 (5 bases). The CDR3 is made up of 15 amino acids. Germline-derived CDR1 and CDR2 are LNHDA and SQIVND (reference sequence). The V gene lost 3 bases and the J gene lost 0 bases, with 9 bases spanning the gap. The CDR3 nucleotides read TGTGCCAGTAGTATGGACTTGAGCTCCTACAATGAGCAGTTCTTC. Protein product: CASSMDLSSYNEQFF. Using reference TRBV19 and TRBJ2-1 for the parts outside the CDR3, the full variable domain is DGGITQSPKYLFRKEGQNVTLSCEQNLNHDAMYWYRQDPGQGLRLIYYSQIVNDFQKGDIAEGYSVSREKKESFPLTVTSAQKNPTAFYLCASSMDLSSYNEQFFGPGTRLTVL.

This chain links TRBV5-8 with TRBJ1-3; perhaps TRBD1 as D (5 bases). Per germline, CDR1 SGHTS and CDR2 YDEGEE. This CDR3 is 15 amino acids long. The V gene lost 3 bases and the J gene lost 0 bases, with 10 bases spanning the gap. Here the CDR3 DNA reads TGTGCCAGCAGCTCAGGGACGGTCTCTGGAAACACCATATATTTT. It is translated as CASSSGTVSGNTIYF.

This chain links TRBV29-1 with TRBJ2-7; TRBD1 matches 8 bases. The CDR3 runs 12 residues. Per the germline V gene, CDR1 is SQVTM and CDR2 is ANQGSEA. V shed 5 bases, J shed 5 bases, and the junction held 5 bases outside the gene matches. Written as DNA, the CDR3 is TGCAGCGTTTGGCAGGGGGCTCACGAGCAGTACTTC. Protein: CSVWQGAHEQYF.

The rearrangement uses TRBV27 and TRBJ2-1, with D tentatively TRBD2 (7 bases). CDR1 is MNHEY, CDR2 SMNVEV, per germline (reference sequence). The CDR3 extends over 15 amino acids. V lost 3 bases, J lost 3 bases, and 12 bases lay in between. CDR3 in amino acids: CASSLGGAIYNEQFF. The CDR3 nucleotides are TGTGCCAGCAGTTTGGGGGGGGCTATCTACAATGAGCAGTTCTTC.

The gene calls are TRBV2 and TRBJ2-7; D possibly corresponds to TRBD1 (6 bases). The germline V and J ends were trimmed by 6 bases and 4 bases, with 13 bases remaining between them. This CDR3 region has 13 residues. Germline lookup yields CDR1 SNHLY and CDR2 FYNNEI. CDR3 sequence reads: CASRNRVRYEQYF. The CDR3 DNA reads TGTGCCAGCAGAAACAGGGTCCGATACGAGCAGTACTTC.

The gene calls are TRBV5-1 and TRBJ1-5; maybe TRBD1 (6 bases). CDR3 length equals 14 residues. V shed 0 bases and J shed 6 bases, with 10 bases lying between them. Per germline, CDR1 SGHRS and CDR2 YFSETQ. The CDR3 loop reads CASSLVPGVQPQHF. CDR3 bases: TGCGCCAGCAGCTTGGTGCCAGGGGTTCAGCCCCAGCATTTT.

The chain carries TRBV3-1 (or the pseudogene TRBV3-2) and TRBJ1-4, with D maybe TRBD1 (6 bases). V lost 3 bases to trimming and J lost 10 bases, with 21 bases between them. CDR1 is LGHDT and CDR2 is YNNKEL in the germline V gene (reference sequence). The CDR3 covers 16 residues. CDR3 protein: CASSQALRGRYGKLFF. CDR3 DNA sequence: TGTGCCAGCAGCCAGGCCCTCCGGGGGCGATACGGAAAACTGTTTTTT.

J is TRBJ2-7 and V is TRBV28, with TRBD1 matching 9 bases. With V trimmed by 5 bases and J by 4 bases, 9 bases remained unmatched. Germline CDR1 is MDHEN and CDR2 is SYDVKM. The CDR3 spans 15 residues. The CDR3 loop reads CASSNFGTGSYEQYF. The CDR3 nucleotides read TGTGCCAGCAGTAACTTCGGGACAGGGAGTTACGAGCAGTACTTC.

DNA for the CDR3: TGTGCCAGCAGTTCCCCCGACAGGGACGGCTACACCTTC. Protein product: CASSSPDRDGYTF. V and J are TRBV28 and TRBJ1-2; 7 bases are a match to TRBD1. The CDR3 spans 13 residues. CDR1 is MDHEN and CDR2 is SYDVKM in the germline V gene. The V and J ends lost 4 bases and 8 bases, in that order; junction bases with no gene match: 7.

The chain is built from TRBV7-2 and TRBJ2-5; D is perhaps TRBD2 (6 bases). From germline, CDR1 is SGHTA and CDR2 FQGNSA. Trimming left V 5 bases short and J 4 bases short, with 14 bases between. The CDR3 length is 14 residues. CDR3 nucleotides: TGTGCCAGCAGCCCCTACGGGGGTGGAGAGACCCAGTACTTC. It specifies CASSPYGGGETQYF.

This chain uses TRBV5-1 with TRBJ2-2; tentatively, D is TRBD1 (5 bases). The germline gives CDR1 SGHRS, CDR2 YFSETQ. The CDR3 is 15 residues long. The germline V and J ends were trimmed by 2 bases and 7 bases, with 15 bases remaining between them. This CDR3 is CASSFITDKGGELFF. CDR3 bases: TGCGCCAGCAGCTTTATAACGGACAAGGGCGGGGAGCTGTTTTTT.

The CDR3 nucleotides read TGCGCCAGCAGTGAGTCTTCAGGGACTCTGGCCCTATATTTT. Translated: CASSESSGTLALYF. The chain uses TRBV10-2 and TRBJ1-3; weak D call: TRBD1 (5 bases). Trimming took 0 bases from V and 14 from J, leaving 17 bases between them. This CDR3 comprises 14 residues. The germline gives CDR1 WSHSY, CDR2 SAAADI.

This sequence joins TRBV5-5 and TRBJ1-2; D is undetermined. V shed 0 bases and J shed 6 bases, with 9 bases lying between them. CDR3 length: 13 amino acids. Germline V gene sequence: CDR1 SGHKS, CDR2 YYEKEE (reference sequence). As DNA, the CDR3 is TGTGCCAGCAGCTTGGTATTGATCAATGGCTACACCTTC. Translating gives CASSLVLINGYTF. The full variable domain, completed using reference TRBV5-5 and TRBJ1-2, is DAGVTQSPTHLIKTRGQQVTLRCSPISGHKSVSWYQQVLGQGPQFIFQYYEKEERGRGNFPDRFSARQFPNYSSELNVNALLLGDSALYLCASSLVLINGYTFGSGTRLTVV.

The chain carries TRBV3-1 (or the pseudogene TRBV3-2) and TRBJ2-1, with 7 bases fitting TRBD2. Germline assignment: CDR1 LGHDT and CDR2 YNNKEL (reference sequence). The J segment lost 0 bases and the V segment lost 0 bases, leaving 8 bases of the junction unmatched. The CDR3 loop spans 18 amino acids. Here the CDR3 DNA reads TGTGCCAGCAGCCAAGACCTAGCGGATCAAAGCTCCTACAATGAGCAGTTCTTC. Protein: CASSQDLADQSSYNEQFF.